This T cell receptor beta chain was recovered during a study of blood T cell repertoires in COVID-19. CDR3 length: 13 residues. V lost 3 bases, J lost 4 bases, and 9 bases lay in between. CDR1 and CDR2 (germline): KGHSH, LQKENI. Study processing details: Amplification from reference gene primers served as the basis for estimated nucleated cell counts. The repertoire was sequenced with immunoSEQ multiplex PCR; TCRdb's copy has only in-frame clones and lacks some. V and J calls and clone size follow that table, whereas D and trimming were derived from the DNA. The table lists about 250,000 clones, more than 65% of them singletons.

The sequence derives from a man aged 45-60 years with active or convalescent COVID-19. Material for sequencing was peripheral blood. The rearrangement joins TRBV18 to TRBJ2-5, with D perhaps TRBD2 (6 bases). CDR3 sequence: CASSPDGGETQYF. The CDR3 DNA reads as TGTGCCAGCTCACCGGACGGGGGAGAGACCCAGTACTTC.